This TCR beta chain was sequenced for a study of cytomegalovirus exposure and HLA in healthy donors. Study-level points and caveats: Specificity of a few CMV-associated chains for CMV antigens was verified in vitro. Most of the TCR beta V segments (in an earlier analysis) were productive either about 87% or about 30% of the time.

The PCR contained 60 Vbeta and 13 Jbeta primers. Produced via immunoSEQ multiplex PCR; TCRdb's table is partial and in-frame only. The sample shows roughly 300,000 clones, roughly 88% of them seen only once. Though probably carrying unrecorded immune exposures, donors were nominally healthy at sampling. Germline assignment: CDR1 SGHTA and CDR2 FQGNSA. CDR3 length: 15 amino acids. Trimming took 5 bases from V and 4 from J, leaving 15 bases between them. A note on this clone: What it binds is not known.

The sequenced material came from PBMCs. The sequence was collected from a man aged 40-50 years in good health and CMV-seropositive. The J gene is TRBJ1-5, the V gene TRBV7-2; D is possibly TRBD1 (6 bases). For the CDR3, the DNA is TGTGCCAGCAGCCAAGGGGGTGTAGCGAATCAGCCCCAGCATTTT. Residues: CASSQGGVANQPQHF.